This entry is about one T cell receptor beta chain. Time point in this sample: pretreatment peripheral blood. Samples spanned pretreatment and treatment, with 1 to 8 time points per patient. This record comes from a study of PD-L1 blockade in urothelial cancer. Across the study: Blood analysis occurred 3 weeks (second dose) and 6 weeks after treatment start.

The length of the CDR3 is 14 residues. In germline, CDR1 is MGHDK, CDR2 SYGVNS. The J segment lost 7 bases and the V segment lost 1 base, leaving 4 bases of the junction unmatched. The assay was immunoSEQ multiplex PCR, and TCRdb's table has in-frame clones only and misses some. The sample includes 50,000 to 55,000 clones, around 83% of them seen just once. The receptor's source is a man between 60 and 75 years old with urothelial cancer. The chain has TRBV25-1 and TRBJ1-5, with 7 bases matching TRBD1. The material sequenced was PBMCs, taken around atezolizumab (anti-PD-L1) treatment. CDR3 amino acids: CASSESTGRQPQHF. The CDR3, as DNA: TGTGCCAGCAGTGAATCGACAGGGCGGCAGCCCCAGCATTTT.